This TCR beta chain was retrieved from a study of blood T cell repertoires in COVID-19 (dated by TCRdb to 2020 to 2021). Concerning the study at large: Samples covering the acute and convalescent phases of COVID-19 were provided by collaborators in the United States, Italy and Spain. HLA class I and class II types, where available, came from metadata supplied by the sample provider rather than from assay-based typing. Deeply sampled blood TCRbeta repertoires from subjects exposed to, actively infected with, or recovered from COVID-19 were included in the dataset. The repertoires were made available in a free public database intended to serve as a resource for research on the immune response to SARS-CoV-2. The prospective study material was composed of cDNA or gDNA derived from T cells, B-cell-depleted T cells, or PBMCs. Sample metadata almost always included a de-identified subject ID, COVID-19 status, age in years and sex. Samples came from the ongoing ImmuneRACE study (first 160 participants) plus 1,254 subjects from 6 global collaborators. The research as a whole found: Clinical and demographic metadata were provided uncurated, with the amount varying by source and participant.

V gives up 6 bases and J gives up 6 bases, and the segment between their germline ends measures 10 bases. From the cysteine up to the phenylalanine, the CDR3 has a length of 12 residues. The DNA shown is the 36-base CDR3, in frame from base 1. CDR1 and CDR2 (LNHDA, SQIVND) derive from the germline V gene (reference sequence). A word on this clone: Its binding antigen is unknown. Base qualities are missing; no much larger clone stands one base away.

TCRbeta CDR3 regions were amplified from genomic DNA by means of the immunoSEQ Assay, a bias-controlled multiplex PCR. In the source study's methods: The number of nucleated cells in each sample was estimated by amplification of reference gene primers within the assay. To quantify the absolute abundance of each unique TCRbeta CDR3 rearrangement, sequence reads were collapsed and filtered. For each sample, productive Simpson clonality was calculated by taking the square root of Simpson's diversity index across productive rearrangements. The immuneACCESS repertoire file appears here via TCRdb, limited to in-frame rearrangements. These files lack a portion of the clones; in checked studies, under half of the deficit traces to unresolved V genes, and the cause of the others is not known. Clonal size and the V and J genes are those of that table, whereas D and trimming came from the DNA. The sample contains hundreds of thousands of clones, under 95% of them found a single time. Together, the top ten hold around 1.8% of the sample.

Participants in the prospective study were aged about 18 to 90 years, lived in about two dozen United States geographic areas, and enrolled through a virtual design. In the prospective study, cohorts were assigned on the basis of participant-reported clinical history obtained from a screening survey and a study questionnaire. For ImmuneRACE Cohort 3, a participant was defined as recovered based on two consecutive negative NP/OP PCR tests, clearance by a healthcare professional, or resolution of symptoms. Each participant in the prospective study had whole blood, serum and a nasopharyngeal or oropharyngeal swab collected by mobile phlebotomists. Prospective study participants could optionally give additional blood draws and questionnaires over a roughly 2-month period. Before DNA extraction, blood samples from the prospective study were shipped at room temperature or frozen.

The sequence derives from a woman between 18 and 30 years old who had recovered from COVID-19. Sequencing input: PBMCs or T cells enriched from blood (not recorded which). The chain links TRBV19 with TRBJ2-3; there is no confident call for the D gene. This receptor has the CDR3 CASRTEADTQYF. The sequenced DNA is TGTGCCAGTAGAACCGAAGCGGATACGCAGTATTTT.